The entry below describes one T cell receptor (beta chain). Its matching antigen is unknown. The data are from a study of T cells in women clearing cervical HPV infection. Study in general: Cases: HPV16-related CIN3 or worse on histology, a couple of invasive cancers. Case blood drawn at lesion detection; control blood after infection cleared. With HLA typing for only a few women, HLA confounding remains possible.

General study points: CIN3+ cases had significantly higher TCR repertoire richness than controls, but evenness did not differ.

Here immunoSEQ multiplex PCR was the method, and the copy in TCRdb shows in-frame clones only, minus some. The sample table sets out roughly 36,000 clones. The origin of this receptor is a woman aged 18 to 75 with a cervical HPV16 infection that either progressed to CIN3+ or cleared (not recorded which). Sequencing was done on a sample of blood buffy coat.

The CDR3: CASSVHSESYNEQFF. The DNA read from the CDR3 is TGTGCCAGCAGTGTACATTCAGAGTCCTACAATGAG. The chain is built from TRBV12-3 or TRBV12-4 and TRBJ2-1, with D uncertain. The CDR3 end lies 3 residues beyond the end of the read and is filled in from the germline J gene. The CDR3 extends over 15 amino acids. Trimming took 5 bases from V and 1 from J, leaving 12 bases between them.